This T cell receptor (beta chain) was observed in a study of T cell responses to AZD1222 COVID-19 vaccine (dated by TCRdb to the early 2020s). In terms of the full investigation: A total of 233 trial participants underwent TCR sequencing, of whom about 210 had received two doses of AZD1222 and approximately 26 had received two doses of the MenACWY control vaccine. Trial participants were enrolled by age into 18-55, 56-69 and 70-plus year subgroups, with about 150, 27 and 61 TCR-sequenced participants respectively.

V is cut back by 5 bases and J by 6 bases, with 4 bases in the junction unmatched. The CDR3 runs 13 residues from the cysteine to the phenylalanine. Only CDR3 DNA is held: 39 bases, read in frame from base 1. The germline V gene encodes CDR1 SGHAT and CDR2 FQNNGV. Note on this clone: The clone's antigen remains unknown. Base quality data are lacking; no much larger clone is found one base away.

The CDR3 regions of human TCRbeta chains were analyzed by immunosequencing. The original methods were these. TCRs in the repertoires were compared against a reference library of SARS-CoV-2-specific TCRs that had been generated with the MIRA antigen-specificity platform. Breadth was defined as the fraction of unique TCRs that were SARS-CoV-2-associated, and depth was defined as the fraction of total T cells that were SARS-CoV-2-associated. Using the MIRA data, each spike-specific TCR was mapped to the spike region that the TCR reacts to and placed in a CD4 or CD8 class. Log10-transformed breadth and depth values were compared by one-way ANOVA with Sidak's multiple comparisons tests. What TCRdb holds here is the immuneACCESS table cut down to in-frame rearrangements. Part of the clones is not present; checked against another copy, under half of the missing clones reflect an unresolved V gene, and the others are unexplained. That table gives V, J and clone size, and the DNA gave D and trimming. Recorded for this sample are 110,000 or so clones; around 88% of them occurred a single time. 6.5% of the sample goes to the ten largest clones.

The full study reports these points: A significant rise in spike-specific TCR breadth and depth was observed after two AZD1222 doses relative to day 0 and relative to MenACWY recipients. Most participants were white British and females outnumbered males, and the authors suggested that clonal diversity may have been underestimated. Vaccine-associated CD4 TCRs spanned the whole spike protein, with dominant responses in regions 160-218 and 743-854. Reportedly, almost half of the unique spike-specific TCRs recognized epitopes lying outside the regions that are mutated in the B.1.351 and B.1.1.7 variants. Conclusions about previously exposed vaccinees are limited, since just five to seven AZD1222 recipients were seropositive for SARS-CoV-2 at baseline. No day 14 peak-response samples were available, so repertoires were characterized only after the peak T cell response. In the small 56-69-year group, the increase in depth fell short of significance, most likely because of low power.

The label giving this sample's time point can be read as: about 28 days (+/-7) after the second vaccine dose. Because spike-specific TCR depth and breadth did not differ between the two schedules, AZD1222 recipients who got a second dose at roughly 4 weeks were pooled with those who got a second dose at roughly 12 weeks. The vaccinee samples were drawn from two UK trials, COV001 and COV002, one of which was a single-blind randomized controlled phase 2/3 trial testing AZD1222 (ChAdOx1 nCoV-19) in healthy adults. Trial participant PBMC samples were collected at day 0 and day 28 after the second dose for TCRbeta chain sequencing.

The starting material was peripheral blood, obtained 28 days after the second AZD1222 dose. This clonotype was sampled from an adult who received the AZD1222 COVID-19 vaccine. The receptor chain draws on TRBV11-2 and TRBJ2-7; a stretch of 10 junction bases matches TRBD1. The CDR3: CASSRDRGSEQYF. The DNA reads as follows: TGTGCCAGCAGCCGGGACAGGGGAAGCGAGCAGTACTTC.